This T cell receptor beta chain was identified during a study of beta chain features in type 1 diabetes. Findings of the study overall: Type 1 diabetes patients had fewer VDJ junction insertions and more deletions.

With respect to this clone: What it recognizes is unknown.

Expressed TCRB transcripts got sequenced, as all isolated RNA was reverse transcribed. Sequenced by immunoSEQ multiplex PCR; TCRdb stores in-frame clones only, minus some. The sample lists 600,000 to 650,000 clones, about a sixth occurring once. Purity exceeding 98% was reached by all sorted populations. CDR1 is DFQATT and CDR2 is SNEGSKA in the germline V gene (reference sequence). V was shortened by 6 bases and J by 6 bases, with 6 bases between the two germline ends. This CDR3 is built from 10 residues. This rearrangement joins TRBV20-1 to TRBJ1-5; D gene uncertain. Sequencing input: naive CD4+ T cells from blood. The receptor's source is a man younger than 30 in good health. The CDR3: CSAVGQPQHF. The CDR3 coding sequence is TGCAGTGCGGTAGGTCAGCCCCAGCATTTT.